This T cell receptor (beta chain) was documented in a study of blood T cell repertoires in COVID-19. As for the study in general: Sample material is recorded as cDNA or gDNA derived from T cells, B-cell-depleted T cells, or PBMCs.

Produced via immunoSEQ multiplex PCR; TCRdb's table is partial and in-frame only. The sample lists approximately 49,000 clones, 68% occurring once. CDR3 length: 18 amino acids. Germline CDR1 MGHRA, CDR2 YSYEKL. V trimming: 6 bases; J trimming: 6 bases; junction bases outside the gene matches: 19. The chain recombines TRBV4-1 with TRBJ1-5; TRBD1 aligns across 8 bases. The sequence derives from a woman between 65 and 79 years old with acute or convalescent COVID-19. Sequenced sample: peripheral blood. This chain's CDR3 is CASSRGSSGQEGGQPQHF. For the CDR3, the DNA is TGCGCCAGCAGTCGAGGCTCATCGGGACAGGAGGGCGGTCAGCCCCAGCATTTT.